This T cell receptor (beta chain) originates from a study of T cells in Graves' hyperthyroidism and ophthalmopathy (dated by TCRdb to about 2019). About the investigation overall: Peripheral blood samples were taken at initial diagnosis, before any treatment was given. TCR V-J signatures able to tell the groups apart were searched for in a discovery cohort of 90 to 100 patients, of whom fewer than 45 had Graves' ophthalmopathy and roughly 59 had stable Graves' hyperthyroidism. Whether ophthalmopathy could be predicted prospectively was tested in an independent validation cohort made up of 18 to 20 hyperthyroidism patients plus 17 patients who later progressed to ophthalmopathy. The 100 discovery patients were divided at random into training and test sets in a 7:3 ratio. The study also compared thyroid tissue and blood T-cell repertoires from more than 5 Graves' hyperthyroidism patients. After blood sampling, hyperthyroidism patients were treated with methimazole at a starting dose of 30 mg daily, and ophthalmopathy patients were treated with high-dose intravenous methylprednisolone. TCR Vbeta CDR3 sequencing of 130 to 150 peripheral blood samples (under 45 ophthalmopathy, about 74 hyperthyroidism and approximately 17 progressor patients) is reported in the paper. Paper-wide results and their limitations: Blood samples also contained most of the expanded thyroid clonotypes (frequency above 0.001), which suggests that blood repertoires may reflect thyroid immune responses. In validation, progression to ophthalmopathy was predicted by the model with 70.59% sensitivity and just over 72% specificity, a median of around 6.5 months before onset. Sample size was not statistically predetermined, and investigators were not blinded to group allocation. In cross-validation, a model built on a 13 V-J signature told ophthalmopathy apart from stable hyperthyroidism with less than 90% sensitivity and around 83% specificity, and in testing the same model reached 80%/75%.

CDR1 and CDR2 were assigned from the germline V gene as SGHTS and YDEGEE. The V end gives up 4 bases and the J end 2 bases, leaving 3 bases in the junction not matched to a gene. From its cysteine to its phenylalanine, the CDR3 spans 14 amino acids. Left in the record is the CDR3 DNA by itself, 42 bases read in frame from the first base. In the ophthalmopathy patients, disease was moderately to severely active, with a Clinical Activity Score of 3 or more, a NOSPECS grade of 4 or more, and a duration of less than 3 months. Exclusion was applied to patients with uncontrolled infections, other autoimmune diseases, pregnancy or lactation. Diagnoses were based on clinical symptoms, serum thyroxine and TRAb, thyroid ultrasound and orbital computed tomography. PBMCs were isolated from around 10 ml of fresh peripheral blood by Ficoll-Paque density gradient centrifugation. Trizol reagent was used to extract total RNA, and RNA quality was then checked on an Agilent 2100 Bioanalyzer.

As regards this clonotype: What this receptor recognizes is not known. Within one base of it there is no much larger clone, and no base qualities were kept.

The TCR beta CDR3 regions were amplified from RNA transcripts. The first round of RT-PCR for the TCR CDR3 was performed with the HTBI primer set and the Qiagen OneStep RT-PCR kit. Libraries were constructed in a second round of multiplex PCR, after which size selection and purification were carried out. Libraries were sequenced paired-end with 100 bp reads on an Illumina HiSeq2000. As for how the authors treated the data: SOAPnuke was used to process the raw data, removing reads that contained adapters or uncalled bases, had a mean Phred below 15, or lacked an exact match to the constant primer or identifier. High-quality paired reads were merged using COPE v1.2.5, and each unique nucleotide sequence was defined as a clonotype. Clonotypes were aligned to IMGT TRBV, TRBD and TRBJ reference segments using MiTCR v1.1. Only V-J combinations with frequency above 0.0001, covering about 99% of repertoires, were analysed. A TCS score was defined as the ratio between F50 (clonal expansion) and ExV (chaos), using BLOSUM62-based TCRdist between CDR3 peptides within each V-J. Welch's t-statistics and random forest reduced around 550 V-J features to roughly 13, which were used in a naive Bayes classifier (R e1071). TCRdb applied fastp at Q25 and MiXCR to the public reads, then kept only in-frame beta chains. Each entry is one CDR3 protein sequence, shown with its most common DNA and genes. The V and J calls and clone size are TCRdb's, not the authors'. The sample table shows a few hundred thousand distinct CDR3 sequences, and about 15% are seen once. The ten largest clones add up to around 17% of the sample.

This chain is built from TRBV5-8 and TRBJ1-2, with TRBD1 matching 9 junction bases. The receptor's source is a woman aged 18 to 35 with Graves' ophthalmopathy. The sample taken for sequencing was blood. At the DNA level, the sequence is TGTGCCAGCAGCCCGACAGGGGGGAACTATGGCTACACCTTC. Its protein is CASSPTGGNYGYTF.